Each of the 15 T cell receptor beta chains below was sequenced from the same sample in a study of blood T cells in healthy people across ages. Next came a second PCR, run for about 7 to 12 cycles, which used a sample-barcoded 5' primer along with a J-beta primer mix. Each CDR3 protein is one row after TCRdb ran MiXCR on the 5' RACE reads. The data contain about 1.4 million distinct CDR3 sequences, almost 60% of them seen just once; the ten biggest clones take up more than 6%. The sequenced sample consisted of blood. The source of these receptors is a man between 18 and 29 years old in good health.

This chain links TRBV15 with TRBJ2-1; D unclear. The ends were cut back, 1 base at V and 3 bases at J, with 7 bases in the middle. Germline V gene lookup returns CDR1 LNHNV and CDR2 YYDKDF (reference sequence). The CDR3 totals 14 residues. CDR3 nucleotides: TGTGCCACCAGCAGAGTAATTGTCTACAATGAGCAGTTCTTC. Protein sequence: CATSRVIVYNEQFF.

V and J are TRBV7-2 and TRBJ2-3; D not certain. V lost 5 bases and J lost 1, with 10 bases in between. This CDR3 comprises 14 residues. Germline V gene data show CDR1 as SGHTA and CDR2 as FQGNSA. For the CDR3, the DNA is TGTGCCAGCAGCCCCTGGGCCCGCACAGATACGCAGTATTTT. Amino acids: CASSPWARTDTQYF.

The chain has TRBV20-1 and TRBJ2-5, with D perhaps assigned TRBD1 or TRBD2 (5 bases each). The end of the DNA aligns better with TRBJ2-7, so the J call may be wrong. CDR1 and CDR2 from the germline V gene are DFQATT and SNEGSKA (reference sequence). The CDR3 is 16 residues long. Written as DNA, the CDR3 is TGCAGTGCTAGAGGGGGCTTGCGGCAGGGAGTCGACGAGCAGTACTTC. Its translation is CSARGGLRQGVDEQYF.

Of note for this clonotype: One end of the junction is discordant with germline, which a read error may explain. This chain uses TRBV29-1 with TRBJ2-7, with D possibly being TRBD1 or TRBD2 (5 bases each). The CDR3 totals 14 residues. In germline, CDR1 is SQVTM, CDR2 ANQGSEA. The CDR3 is CSVEVGDLSDEQYF. The CDR3 coding sequence is TGCAGCGTTGAAGTCGGGGACCTCTCCGACGAGCAGTACTTC.

This sequence joins TRBV3-1 and TRBJ2-5; tentative D call: TRBD1 (5 bases). In germline, CDR1 is LGHDT, CDR2 YNNKEL (reference sequence). This CDR3 contains 13 residues. The ends were cut back, 7 bases at V and 7 bases at J, with 16 bases in the middle. The CDR3 reads CASNLQRGGTQYF. CDR3 sequence (DNA): TGTGCCAGCAACCTACAAAGGGGTGGGACCCAGTACTTC.

The CDR3 is CASSLAHQLAKNIQYF. The CDR3 region has the DNA TGTGCCAGCAGCTTAGCACACCAGCTAGCCAAAAACATTCAGTACTTC. The rearrangement joins TRBV7-2 to TRBJ2-4; no clear D gene. Per germline, CDR1 SGHTA and CDR2 FQGNSA. The CDR3 runs to 16 residues. Deletions cut 0 bases from V and 0 bases from J, with 9 bases between.

This clonotype appeared a single time. The chain combines TRBV11-2 with TRBJ2-1; 9 bases are a match to TRBD1. The germline V gene encodes CDR1 SGHAT and CDR2 FQNNGV. The trim removed 8 bases at V and 1 base at J, leaving 9 bases unmatched. This CDR3 spans 16 amino acids. CDR3 loop: CASRSWDRVSYNEQFF. DNA for the CDR3: TGTGCCAGCCGATCCTGGGACAGGGTGTCCTACAATGAGCAGTTCTTC.

The chain links TRBV2 to TRBJ2-1, with 8 nucleotides matching TRBD2. Germline lookup yields CDR1 SNHLY and CDR2 FYNNEI. The CDR3 length is 15 residues. V was clipped by 4 bases and J by 4 bases; unmatched bases: 6. This chain's CDR3 is CASSALTSGYNEQFF. The CDR3 region has the DNA TGTGCCAGCAGTGCCCTCACTAGCGGATACAATGAGCAGTTCTTC.

The chain couples TRBV4-3 to TRBJ2-7; the D gene is possibly TRBD1 (6 bases). V gave up 1 base and J gave up 5 bases, with 15 bases separating them. This CDR3 is built from 15 residues. Germline V CDR1 and CDR2: LGHNA, YSLEER. CDR3 amino acids: CASSQGTDFGHEQYF. As DNA, the CDR3 is TGCGCCAGCAGCCAAGGGACAGATTTCGGGCACGAGCAGTACTTC.

In its sample, this clonotype was seen a few times. The chain combines TRBV5-6 with TRBJ1-1; no clear D gene. Between the trimmed V and J ends, which lost 2 bases and 1 base, there was a span of 12 bases. Germline CDR1 reads SGHDT; CDR2 reads YYEEEE. This CDR3 is built from 15 residues. CDR3 nucleotide sequence: TGTGCCAGCAGCTTAAGTACGGAGAGGAACACTGAAGCTTTCTTT. It translates to CASSLSTERNTEAFF.

The chain carries TRBV20-1 and TRBJ2-1; D gene ambiguous. Germline V gene lookup returns CDR1 DFQATT and CDR2 SNEGSKA (reference sequence). V gave up 0 bases and J gave up 7 bases, with 4 bases separating them. The length of the CDR3 is 11 residues. CDR3 region: CSARDSNEQFF. In nucleotides, the CDR3 is TGCAGTGCTAGAGATAGTAATGAGCAGTTCTTC.

This chain links TRBV5-1 with TRBJ2-5; TRBD1 might be the D (6 bases). The germline V gene encodes CDR1 SGHRS and CDR2 YFSETQ. The V and J ends lost 4 bases and 4 bases respectively, with 14 bases between them. This CDR3 has 14 amino acids. The CDR3 bases are TGCGCCAGCAGCACCGCTGTAGGGGGAGAGACCCAGTACTTC. Amino acid sequence: CASSTAVGGETQYF.

The chain recombines TRBV2 with TRBJ2-1; TRBD2 might be the D (6 bases). The J call is uncertain, as TRBJ2-7 better fits the DNA end. The CDR3 is 15 amino acids. In germline, CDR1 is SNHLY, CDR2 FYNNEI. CDR3 residues: CASRVSGSSYNEQYF. In DNA form, the CDR3 reads TGTGCCAGCAGGGTTAGCGGTAGCTCCTACAATGAGCAGTACTTC.

The chain employs TRBV29-1 and TRBJ2-7; D is perhaps TRBD1 (5 bases). Trimming shortened V by 0 bases and J by 2 bases, and 11 bases separated the two germline ends. This CDR3 spans 14 amino acids. The germline CDR1 and CDR2 sequences are SQVTM and ANQGSEA. CDR3 coding DNA: TGCAGCGTTGAAGACCAACAGGACACCTACGAGCAGTACTTC. The encoded protein is CSVEDQQDTYEQYF.

The CDR3 sequence is CASSLLGIGPTNYGYTF. DNA of the CDR3: TGTGCCAGCAGCTTATTGGGTATAGGGCCCACTAACTATGGCTACACCTTC. This chain connects TRBV7-2 to TRBJ1-2; D gene uncertain. This CDR3 is built from 17 residues. Germline V gene sequence: CDR1 SGHTA, CDR2 FQGNSA. V was clipped by 2 bases and J by 0 bases, with 16 bases between them.